This TCR beta chain was documented in a study of blood T cells in healthy people across ages. Primers used in a second PCR of about 7 to 12 cycles were a sample-barcoded 5' primer and a J-beta primer mix. Each CDR3 protein is one row after TCRdb ran MiXCR on the 5' RACE reads. Of about 1,500,000 distinct CDR3 sequences listed, roughly 28% were seen once; the top ten hold approximately 7.7%. The CDR3 has 14 residues. Germline CDR1 is SGDLS and CDR2 is YYNGEE. Concerning this clonotype: A junction end diverges from the germline sequence, so it may reflect a read error.

The sequence came from a woman in her 30s in good health. Sequenced material: blood. The V and J genes are TRBV9 and TRBJ2-5, with a possible D match to TRBD2 (6 bases). CDR3 nucleotides: TGTGCCAGCAGCGTAGCGGGGGTTCAAGAGGCCCAGTACTTC. This codes for CASSVAGVQEAQYF.